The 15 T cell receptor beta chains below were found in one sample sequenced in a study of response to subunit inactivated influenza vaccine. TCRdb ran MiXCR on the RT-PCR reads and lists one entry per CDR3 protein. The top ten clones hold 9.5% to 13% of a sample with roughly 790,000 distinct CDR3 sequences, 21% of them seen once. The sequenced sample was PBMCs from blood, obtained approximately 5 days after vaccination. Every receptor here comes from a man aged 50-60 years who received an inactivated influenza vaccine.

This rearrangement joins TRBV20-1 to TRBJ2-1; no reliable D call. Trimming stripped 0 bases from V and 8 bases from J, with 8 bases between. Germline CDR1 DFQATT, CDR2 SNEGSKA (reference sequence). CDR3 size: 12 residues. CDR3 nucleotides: TGCAGTGCTAGAGATATTGTGGATGAGCAGTTCTTC. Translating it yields CSARDIVDEQFF.

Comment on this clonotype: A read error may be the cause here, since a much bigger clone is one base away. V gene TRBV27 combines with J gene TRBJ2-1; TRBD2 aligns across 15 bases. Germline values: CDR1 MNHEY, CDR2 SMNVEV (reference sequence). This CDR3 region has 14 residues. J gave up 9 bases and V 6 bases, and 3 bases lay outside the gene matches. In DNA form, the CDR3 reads TGTGCCAGCAGGGGACTAGCGGGAGGTGGTGAGCAGTTCTTC. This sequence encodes CASRGLAGGGEQFF.

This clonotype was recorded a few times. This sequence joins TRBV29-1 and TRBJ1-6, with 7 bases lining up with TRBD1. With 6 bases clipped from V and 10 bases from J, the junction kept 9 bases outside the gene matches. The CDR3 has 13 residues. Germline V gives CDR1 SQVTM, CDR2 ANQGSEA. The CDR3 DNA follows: TGCAGCGTGACCACAGGGGAAAGCTCACCCCTCCACTTT. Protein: CSVTTGESSPLHF.

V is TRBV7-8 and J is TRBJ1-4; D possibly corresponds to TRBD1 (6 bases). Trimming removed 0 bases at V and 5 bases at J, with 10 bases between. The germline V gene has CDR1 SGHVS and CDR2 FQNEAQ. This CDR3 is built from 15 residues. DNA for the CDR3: TGTGCCAGCAGCTTAGCGCTGGGGGCGAATGAAAAACTGTTTTTT. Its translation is CASSLALGANEKLFF.

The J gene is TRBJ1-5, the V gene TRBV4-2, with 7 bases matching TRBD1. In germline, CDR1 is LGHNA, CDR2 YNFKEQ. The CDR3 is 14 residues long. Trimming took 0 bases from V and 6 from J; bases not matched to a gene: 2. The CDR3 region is CASSQDQGVQPQHF. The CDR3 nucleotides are TGTGCCAGCAGCCAAGATCAGGGGGTTCAGCCCCAGCATTTT.

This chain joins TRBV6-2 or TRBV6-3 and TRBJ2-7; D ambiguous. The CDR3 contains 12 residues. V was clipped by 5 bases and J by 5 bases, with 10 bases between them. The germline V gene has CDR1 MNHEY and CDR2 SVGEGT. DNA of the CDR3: TGTGCCAGCAGTCCTCGGGCTGACGAGCAGTACTTC. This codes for CASSPRADEQYF.

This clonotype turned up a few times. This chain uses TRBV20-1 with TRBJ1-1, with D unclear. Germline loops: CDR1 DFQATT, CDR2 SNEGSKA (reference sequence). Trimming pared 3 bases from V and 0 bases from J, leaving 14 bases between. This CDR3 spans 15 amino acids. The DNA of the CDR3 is TGCAGTGCTAGCATTTTTGGCCAGATGAACACTGAAGCTTTCTTT. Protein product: CSASIFGQMNTEAFF.

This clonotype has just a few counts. CDR3 DNA: TGCGCCAGCAGCTTGGGTCCTAGCGAGCAAGAGACCCAGTACTTC. Encoded protein: CASSLGPSEQETQYF. This chain joins TRBV5-1 and TRBJ2-5; possible D gene TRBD2, 6 bases. The length of the CDR3 is 15 residues. Per germline, CDR1 SGHRS and CDR2 YFSETQ. V lost 0 bases and J 2 bases, leaving 11 bases between the germline ends.

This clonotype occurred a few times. The CDR3 region is CASSPGGLETQYF. Here the CDR3 DNA reads TGTGCCAGCAGCCCAGGAGGGTTGGAGACCCAGTACTTC. The rearrangement uses TRBV9 and TRBJ2-5; tentatively, D is TRBD2 (6 bases). The V and J ends lost 4 bases and 5 bases respectively, with 12 bases between them. This CDR3 comprises 13 residues. Germline-derived CDR1 and CDR2 are SGDLS and YYNGEE.

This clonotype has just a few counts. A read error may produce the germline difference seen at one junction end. CDR3 DNA sequence: TGCGCCAGCAGCCATGACAGGGGCAGCAGTCAGCCCCAGCATTTT. Its translation: CASSHDRGSSQPQHF. V is TRBV4-3 and J is TRBJ1-5; 8 bases fit TRBD1. Germline lookup yields CDR1 LGHNA and CDR2 YSLEER. The CDR3 covers 15 residues.

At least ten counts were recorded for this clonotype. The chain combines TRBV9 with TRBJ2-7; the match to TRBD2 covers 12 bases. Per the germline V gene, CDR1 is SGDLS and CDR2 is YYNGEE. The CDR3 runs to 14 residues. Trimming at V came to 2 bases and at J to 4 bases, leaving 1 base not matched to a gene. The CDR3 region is CASSVGTSGYEQYF. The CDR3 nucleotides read TGTGCCAGCAGCGTCGGGACTAGCGGGTACGAGCAGTACTTC. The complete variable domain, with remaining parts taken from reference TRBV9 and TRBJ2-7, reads DSGVTQTPKHLITATGQRVTLRCSPRSGDLSVYWYQQSLDQGLQFLIQYYNGEERAKGNILERFSAQQFPDLHSELNLSSLELGDSALYFCASSVGTSGYEQYFGPGTRLTVT.

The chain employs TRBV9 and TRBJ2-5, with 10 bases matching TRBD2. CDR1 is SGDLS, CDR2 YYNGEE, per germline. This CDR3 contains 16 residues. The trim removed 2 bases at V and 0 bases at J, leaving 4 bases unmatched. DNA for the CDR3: TGTGCCAGCAGCGTGGGAGCGGGGGGGTACCAAGAGACCCAGTACTTC. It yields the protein CASSVGAGGYQETQYF. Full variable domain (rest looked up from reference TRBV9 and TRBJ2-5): DSGVTQTPKHLITATGQRVTLRCSPRSGDLSVYWYQQSLDQGLQFLIQYYNGEERAKGNILERFSAQQFPDLHSELNLSSLELGDSALYFCASSVGAGGYQETQYFGPGTRLLVL.

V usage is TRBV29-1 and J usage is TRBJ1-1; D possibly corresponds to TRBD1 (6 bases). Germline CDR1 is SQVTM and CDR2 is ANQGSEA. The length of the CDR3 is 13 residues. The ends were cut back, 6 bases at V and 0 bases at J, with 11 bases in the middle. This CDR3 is CSVKDSLNTEAFF. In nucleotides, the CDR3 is TGCAGCGTCAAGGACAGTTTGAACACTGAAGCTTTCTTT. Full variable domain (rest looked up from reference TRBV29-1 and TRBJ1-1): SAVISQKPSRDICQRGTSLTIQCQVDSQVTMMFWYRQQPGQSLTLIATANQGSEATYESGFVIDKFPISRPNLTFSTLTVSNMSPEDSSIYLCSVKDSLNTEAFFGQGTRLTVV.

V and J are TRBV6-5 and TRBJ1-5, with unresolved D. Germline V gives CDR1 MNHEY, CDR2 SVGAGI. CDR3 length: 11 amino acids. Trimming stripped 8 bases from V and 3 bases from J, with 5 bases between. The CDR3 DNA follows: TGTGCCAGCGGGGTCAATCAGCCCCAGCATTTT. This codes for CASGVNQPQHF.

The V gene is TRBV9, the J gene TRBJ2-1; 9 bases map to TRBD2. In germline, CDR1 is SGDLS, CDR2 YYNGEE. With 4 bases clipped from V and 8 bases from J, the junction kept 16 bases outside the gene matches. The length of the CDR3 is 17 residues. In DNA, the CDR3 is TGTGCCAGCAGCCAATACAATAGCGGGAGTTTACGCGATGAGCAGTTCTTC. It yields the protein CASSQYNSGSLRDEQFF.